This T cell receptor beta chain stems from a study of T cells after yellow fever vaccination. Study-level results: Clones from primary vaccination mostly reappeared after the booster (96% CD4, approximately 91% CD8). When the response was secondary, it was weaker but reached its peak faster, day 5 versus 15. Abundant bulk-population clonotypes could contaminate the FACS-sorted repertoires.

Template-switching 5'RACE yielded the TCR cDNA; a universal primer site and UMIs were added in the process. TCRdb recomputed calls from the 5' RACE reads with MiXCR, one row per CDR3 protein. This repertoire shows 610,000 or so distinct CDR3 sequences, about 12% found once; its top ten account for more than 12%. This clonotype was counted between two and nine times. Antigen unknown. The V end lost 6 bases, the J end lost 0 bases, and 9 bases lay between the germline ends. Germline CDR1 SQVTM, CDR2 ANQGSEA. This CDR3 region has 12 residues. Sequenced here: PBMCs, sampled on the day of the yellow fever booster vaccination. V and J are TRBV29-1 and TRBJ2-7; D not resolved. The clonotype was recovered from a man aged 25-45 years who received the YFV17D yellow fever vaccine. The CDR3 sequence is CSVSLSSYEQYF. The CDR3 DNA reads as TGCAGCGTCAGCCTTAGCTCCTACGAGCAGTACTTC.